In this sample, the clone carrying this TCR beta chain turned up many times. The data are from a study of T cells in Graves' hyperthyroidism and ophthalmopathy. The ends lost 5 bases at V and 6 bases at J; junction bases unmatched: 3. CDR3 length: 12 amino acids. CDR1 is SQVTM and CDR2 is ANQGSEA in the germline V gene. The source material, RNA transcripts, was used to amplify TCR beta CDR3 regions. A set of HTBI primers served as the primers for a first-round RT-PCR of the TCR CDR3. TCRdb re-derived calls from the multiplex PCR reads in MiXCR, one entry per CDR3 protein. The repertoire holds some 600,000 distinct CDR3 sequences, with around 46% as singletons.

Sequenced input: peripheral blood or thyroid tissue (not recorded which). The V gene is TRBV29-1, the J gene TRBJ1-1; TRBD1 agrees at 10 bases. This clonotype was obtained from a young woman with Graves' hyperthyroidism. The CDR3 region has the DNA TGCAGCGTTTGGACAGGGGGATCTGAAGCTTTCTTT. Protein: CSVWTGGSEAFF. The full variable domain, with the rest looked up from reference TRBV29-1 and TRBJ1-1, is SAVISQKPSRDICQRGTSLTIQCQVDSQVTMMFWYRQQPGQSLTLIATANQGSEATYESGFVIDKFPISRPNLTFSTLTVSNMSPEDSSIYLCSVWTGGSEAFFGQGTRLTVV.